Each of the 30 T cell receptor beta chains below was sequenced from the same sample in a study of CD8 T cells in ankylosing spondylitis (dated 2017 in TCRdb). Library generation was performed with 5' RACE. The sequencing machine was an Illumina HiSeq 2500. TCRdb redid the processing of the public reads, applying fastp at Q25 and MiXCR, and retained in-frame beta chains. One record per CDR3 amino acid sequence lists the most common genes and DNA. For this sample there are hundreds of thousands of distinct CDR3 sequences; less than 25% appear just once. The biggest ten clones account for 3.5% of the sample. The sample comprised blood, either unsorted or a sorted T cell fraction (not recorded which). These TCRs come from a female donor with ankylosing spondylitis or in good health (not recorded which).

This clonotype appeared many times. CDR3 region: CASKGLGETGELFF. In DNA, the CDR3 is TGTGCCAGCAAGGGACTAGGCGAGACCGGGGAGCTGTTTTTT. The V call is TRBV9, the J call TRBJ2-2, with TRBD2 matching over 8 bases. V dropped 6 bases and J dropped 5; count of bases not matched to a gene: 6. The CDR3 length is 14 residues. The V gene's germline CDR1 is SGDLS and CDR2 YYNGEE.

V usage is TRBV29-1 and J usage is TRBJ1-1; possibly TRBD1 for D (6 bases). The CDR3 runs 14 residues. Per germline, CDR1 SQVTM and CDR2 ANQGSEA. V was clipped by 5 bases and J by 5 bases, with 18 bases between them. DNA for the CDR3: TGCAGCGTTACCCAGACAGGCGGAGGGACTGAAGCTTTCTTT. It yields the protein CSVTQTGGGTEAFF.

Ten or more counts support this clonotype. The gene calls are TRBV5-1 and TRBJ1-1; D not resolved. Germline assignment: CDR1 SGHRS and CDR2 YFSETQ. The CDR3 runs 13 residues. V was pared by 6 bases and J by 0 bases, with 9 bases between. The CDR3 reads CASTDAVNTEAFF. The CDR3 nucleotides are TGCGCCAGCACCGACGCGGTGAACACTGAAGCTTTCTTT.

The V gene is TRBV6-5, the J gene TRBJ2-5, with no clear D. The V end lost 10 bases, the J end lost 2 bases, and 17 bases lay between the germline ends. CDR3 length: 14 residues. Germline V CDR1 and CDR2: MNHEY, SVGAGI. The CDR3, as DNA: TGTGCCACCAAAAGACTGCAACTACAAGAGACCCAGTACTTC. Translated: CATKRLQLQETQYF.

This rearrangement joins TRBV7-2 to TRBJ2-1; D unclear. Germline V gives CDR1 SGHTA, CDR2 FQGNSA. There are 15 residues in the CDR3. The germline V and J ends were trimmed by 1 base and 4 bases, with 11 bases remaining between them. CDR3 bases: TGTGCCAGCAGCTTAGAGGGTCTAGGGTACAATGAGCAGTTCTTC. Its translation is CASSLEGLGYNEQFF.

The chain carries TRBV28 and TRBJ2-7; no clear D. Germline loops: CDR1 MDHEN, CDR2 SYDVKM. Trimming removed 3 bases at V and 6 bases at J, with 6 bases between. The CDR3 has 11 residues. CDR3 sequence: CASSFEIEQYF. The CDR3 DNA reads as TGTGCCAGCAGTTTTGAAATCGAGCAGTACTTC.

This chain's CDR3 is CASSFTRGSYEQYF. The CDR3 DNA reads TGTGCCAGCAGTTTCACCCGGGGGTCCTACGAGCAGTACTTC. The chain joins TRBV7-2 to TRBJ2-7; weak D call: TRBD2 (6 bases). The CDR3 runs 14 residues. Germline loops: CDR1 SGHTA, CDR2 FQGNSA. V was clipped by 6 bases and J by 1 base, with 13 bases between them.

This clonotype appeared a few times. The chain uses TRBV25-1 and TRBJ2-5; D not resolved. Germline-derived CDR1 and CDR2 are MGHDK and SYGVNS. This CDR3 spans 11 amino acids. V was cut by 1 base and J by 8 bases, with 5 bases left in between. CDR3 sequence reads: CASSESRTQYF. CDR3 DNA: TGTGCCAGCAGTGAATCACGCACCCAGTACTTC.

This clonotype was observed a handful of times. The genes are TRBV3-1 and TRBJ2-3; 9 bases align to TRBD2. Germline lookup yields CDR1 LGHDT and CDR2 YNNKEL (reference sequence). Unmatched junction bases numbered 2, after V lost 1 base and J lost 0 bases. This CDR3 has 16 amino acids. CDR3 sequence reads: CASSQGLADSTDTQYF. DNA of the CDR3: TGTGCCAGCAGCCAAGGACTAGCGGATAGCACAGATACGCAGTATTTT.

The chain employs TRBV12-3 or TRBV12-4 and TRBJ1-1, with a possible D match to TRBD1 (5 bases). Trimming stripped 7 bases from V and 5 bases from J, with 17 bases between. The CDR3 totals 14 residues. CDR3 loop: CASTLGPGKTEAFF. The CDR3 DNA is TGTGCCAGCACCCTGGGGCCAGGGAAAACTGAAGCTTTCTTT.

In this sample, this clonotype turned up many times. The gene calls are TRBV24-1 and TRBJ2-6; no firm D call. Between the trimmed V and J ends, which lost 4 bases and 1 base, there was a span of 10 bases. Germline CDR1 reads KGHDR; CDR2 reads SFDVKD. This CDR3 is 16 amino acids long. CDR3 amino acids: CATSDPFRSGANVLTF. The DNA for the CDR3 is TGTGCCACCAGTGACCCCTTCCGGTCTGGGGCCAACGTCCTGACTTTC.

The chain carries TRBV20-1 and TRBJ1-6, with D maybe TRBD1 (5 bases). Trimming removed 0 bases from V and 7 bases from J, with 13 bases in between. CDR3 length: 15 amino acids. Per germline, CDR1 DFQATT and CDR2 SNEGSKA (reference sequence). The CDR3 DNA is TGCAGTGCTAGAGAAGGGGCCCTCTTAAATTCACCCCTCCACTTT. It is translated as CSAREGALLNSPLHF.

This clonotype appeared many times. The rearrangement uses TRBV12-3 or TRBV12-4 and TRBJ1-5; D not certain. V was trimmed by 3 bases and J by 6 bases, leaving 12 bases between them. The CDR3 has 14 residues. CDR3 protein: CASSLEAGPQPQHF. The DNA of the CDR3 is TGTGCCAGCAGTTTGGAGGCAGGCCCTCAGCCCCAGCATTTT.

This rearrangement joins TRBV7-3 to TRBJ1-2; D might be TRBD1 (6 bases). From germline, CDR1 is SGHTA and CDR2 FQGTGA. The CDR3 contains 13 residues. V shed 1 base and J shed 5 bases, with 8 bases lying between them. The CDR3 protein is CASSLIQGYGYTF. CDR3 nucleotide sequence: TGTGCCAGCAGCTTAATACAGGGTTATGGCTACACCTTC.

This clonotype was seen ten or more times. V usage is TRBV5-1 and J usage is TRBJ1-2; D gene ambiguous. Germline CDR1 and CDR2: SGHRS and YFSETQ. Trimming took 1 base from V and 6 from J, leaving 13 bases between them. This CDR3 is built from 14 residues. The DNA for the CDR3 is TGCGCCAGCAGCTTGATTACCGGAGGGAATGGCTACACCTTC. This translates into CASSLITGGNGYTF.

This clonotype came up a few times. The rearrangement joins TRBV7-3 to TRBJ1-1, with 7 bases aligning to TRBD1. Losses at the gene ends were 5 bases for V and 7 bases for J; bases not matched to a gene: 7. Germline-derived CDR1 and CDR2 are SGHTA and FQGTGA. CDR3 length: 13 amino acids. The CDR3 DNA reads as TGTGCCAGCAGCCCCGGGACAGCTAATGAAGCTTTCTTT. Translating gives CASSPGTANEAFF.

The CDR3 sequence is CAWGGWGSGNTIYF. The CDR3 nucleotides are TGTGCCTGGGGAGGTTGGGGGTCTGGAAACACCATATATTTT. This sequence joins TRBV30 and TRBJ1-3, with a possible D match to TRBD1 (5 bases). This CDR3 spans 14 amino acids. Germline V gene sequence: CDR1 GTSNPN, CDR2 SVGIG (reference sequence). Trimming left V 5 bases short and J 1 base short, with 12 bases between.

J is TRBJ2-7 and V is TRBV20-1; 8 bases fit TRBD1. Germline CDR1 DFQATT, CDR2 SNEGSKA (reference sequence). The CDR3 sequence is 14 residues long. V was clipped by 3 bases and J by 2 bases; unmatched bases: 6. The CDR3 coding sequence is TGCAGTGCTAGCGCCAGGGGGCCAGCCTACGAGCAGTACTTC. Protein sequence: CSASARGPAYEQYF.

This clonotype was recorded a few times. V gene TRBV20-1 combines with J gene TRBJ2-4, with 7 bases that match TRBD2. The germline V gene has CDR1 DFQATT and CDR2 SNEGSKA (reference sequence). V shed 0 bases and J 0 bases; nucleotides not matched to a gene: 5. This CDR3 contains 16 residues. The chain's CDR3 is CSARDGLAAAKNIQYF. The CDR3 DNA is TGCAGTGCTAGAGATGGGCTAGCGGCAGCCAAAAACATTCAGTACTTC.

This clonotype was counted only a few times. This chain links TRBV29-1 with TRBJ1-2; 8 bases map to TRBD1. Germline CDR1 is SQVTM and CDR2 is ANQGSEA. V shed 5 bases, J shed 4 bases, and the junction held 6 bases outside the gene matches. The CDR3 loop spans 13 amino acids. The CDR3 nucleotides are TGCAGCGTTATTCCCCAGGGGGCCTATGGCTACACCTTC. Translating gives CSVIPQGAYGYTF.

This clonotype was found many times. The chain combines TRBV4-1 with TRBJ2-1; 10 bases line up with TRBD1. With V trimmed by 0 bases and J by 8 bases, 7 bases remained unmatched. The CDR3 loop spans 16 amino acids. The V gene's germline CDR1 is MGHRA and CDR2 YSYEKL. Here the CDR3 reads CASSQDVGQGVDEQFF. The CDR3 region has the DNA TGCGCCAGCAGCCAAGATGTAGGACAGGGGGTCGATGAGCAGTTCTTC.

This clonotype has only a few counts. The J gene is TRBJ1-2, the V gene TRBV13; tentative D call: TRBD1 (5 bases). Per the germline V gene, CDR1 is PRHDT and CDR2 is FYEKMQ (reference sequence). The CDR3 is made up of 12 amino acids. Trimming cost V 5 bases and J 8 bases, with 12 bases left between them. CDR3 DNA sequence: TGTGCCAGCAGCCCGGGGGGTAGAGGCTACACCTTC. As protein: CASSPGGRGYTF.

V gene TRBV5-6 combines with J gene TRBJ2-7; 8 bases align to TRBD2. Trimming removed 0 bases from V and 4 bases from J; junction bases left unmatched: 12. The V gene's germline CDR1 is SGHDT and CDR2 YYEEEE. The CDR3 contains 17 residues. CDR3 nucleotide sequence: TGTGCCAGCAGCTTGGCCGGAAGCGGGAGATTGGCGTACGAGCAGTACTTC. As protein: CASSLAGSGRLAYEQYF.

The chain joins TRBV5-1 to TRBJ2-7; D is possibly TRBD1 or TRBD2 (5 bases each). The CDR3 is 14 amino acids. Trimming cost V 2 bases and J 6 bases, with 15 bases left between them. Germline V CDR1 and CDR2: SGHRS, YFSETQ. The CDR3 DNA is TGCGCCAGCAGCTTCGGTACCGGGGCCGGCGAGCAGTACTTC. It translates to CASSFGTGAGEQYF.

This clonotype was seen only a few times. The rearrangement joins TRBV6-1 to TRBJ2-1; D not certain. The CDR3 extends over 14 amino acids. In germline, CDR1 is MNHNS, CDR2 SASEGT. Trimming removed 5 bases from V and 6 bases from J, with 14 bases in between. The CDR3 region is CASSPDLQTNEQFF. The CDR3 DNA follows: TGTGCCAGCAGTCCGGACCTACAGACCAATGAGCAGTTCTTC.

In DNA form, the CDR3 reads TGTGCCAGCAGTTACTCCGCCGGAAGGGCAGATACGCAGTATTTT. It specifies CASSYSAGRADTQYF. The chain uses TRBV6-5 and TRBJ2-3; D gene ambiguous. Germline V gene lookup returns CDR1 MNHEY and CDR2 SVGAGI. V lost 0 bases and J lost 4, with 11 bases in between. The CDR3 loop spans 15 amino acids.

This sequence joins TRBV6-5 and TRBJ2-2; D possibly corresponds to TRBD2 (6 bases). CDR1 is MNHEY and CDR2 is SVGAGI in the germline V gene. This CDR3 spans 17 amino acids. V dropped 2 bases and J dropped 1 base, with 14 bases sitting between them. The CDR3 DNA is TGTGCCAGCAGTTACGATCTAATAGCGGAGAACACCGGGGAGCTGTTTTTT. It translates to CASSYDLIAENTGELFF.

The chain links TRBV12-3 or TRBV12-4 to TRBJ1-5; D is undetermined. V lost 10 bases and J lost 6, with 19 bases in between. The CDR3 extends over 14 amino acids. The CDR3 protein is CATQVSGEGQPQHF. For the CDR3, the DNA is TGTGCCACCCAGGTTAGCGGGGAGGGTCAGCCCCAGCATTTT.

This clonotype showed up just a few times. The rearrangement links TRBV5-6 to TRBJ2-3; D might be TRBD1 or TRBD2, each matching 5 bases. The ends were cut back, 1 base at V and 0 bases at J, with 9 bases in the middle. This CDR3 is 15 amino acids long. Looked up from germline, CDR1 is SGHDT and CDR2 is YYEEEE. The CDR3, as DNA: TGTGCCAGCAGCTTGAATGGGGACAGCACAGATACGCAGTATTTT. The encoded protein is CASSLNGDSTDTQYF.

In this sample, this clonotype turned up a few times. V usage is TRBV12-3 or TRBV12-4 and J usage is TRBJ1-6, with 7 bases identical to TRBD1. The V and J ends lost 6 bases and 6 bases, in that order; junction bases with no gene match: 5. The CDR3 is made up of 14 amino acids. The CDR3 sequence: CASRGGQVNSPLHF. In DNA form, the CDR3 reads TGTGCCAGCAGGGGTGGACAGGTTAATTCACCCCTCCACTTT.